This TCR beta chain came from a study of blood T cell repertoires in COVID-19. As for the study in general: Samples representing acute and convalescent COVID-19 were sourced from the United States, Italy and Spain. Sources were T cells, B-cell-depleted T cells, or PBMCs; the material itself was cDNA or gDNA.

In the authors' workflow: Amplification with reference gene primers provided the estimates of nucleated cell counts. The method was immunoSEQ multiplex PCR; TCRdb's version includes in-frame clones alone and lacks a portion of them. From that table come the V and J calls and clone size; the DNA was used to work out D and trimming. The sample holds 110,000 to 150,000 clones; just under 90% are singletons and the top ten take about 11%. This CDR3 has 13 amino acids. Germline lookup yields CDR1 SGHTA and CDR2 FQGNSA. Trimming removed 1 base from V and 7 bases from J, with 5 bases in between. The chain uses TRBV7-2 and TRBJ1-6; D is unclear. This TCR derives from a woman at least 80 years old with acute or convalescent COVID-19. Specimen: peripheral blood. This CDR3 is CASSLVANSPLHF. For the CDR3, the DNA is TGTGCCAGCAGCTTAGTTGCGAATTCACCCCTCCACTTT.